The T cell receptor (beta chain) under discussion was sequenced for a study of breast tumors, draining lymph nodes, adjacent tissues. Whole-study results and caveats: Luminal-like breast cancer showed significantly higher tumor–nontumor repertoire similarity than basal-like. The data were judged consistent with most tumor T cells coming from lymph node and expanding in tumor.

The lymph nodes were axillary draining lymph nodes from breast cancer patients. This clonotype has at least ten counts. Its antigen is not identified. TCRdb itself ran the multiplex PCR reads through MiXCR, one entry per CDR3 protein. The data show some 130,000 distinct CDR3 sequences, approximately 21% seen once. V lost 4 bases and J 6 bases, leaving 13 bases between the germline ends. The CDR3 has 14 residues. The V gene's germline CDR1 is SGHRS and CDR2 YFSETQ. The sample was axillary lymph node tissue. This rearrangement joins TRBV5-1 to TRBJ2-2; maybe TRBD1 (5 bases). The TCR comes from a female donor with breast cancer. Some clones in this sample may be carry-over from other donors' samples. The CDR3 region has the DNA TGCGCCAGCAGCCAGGGTGGTTTTCCCGGGGAGCTGTTTTTT. Amino acids: CASSQGGFPGELFF.